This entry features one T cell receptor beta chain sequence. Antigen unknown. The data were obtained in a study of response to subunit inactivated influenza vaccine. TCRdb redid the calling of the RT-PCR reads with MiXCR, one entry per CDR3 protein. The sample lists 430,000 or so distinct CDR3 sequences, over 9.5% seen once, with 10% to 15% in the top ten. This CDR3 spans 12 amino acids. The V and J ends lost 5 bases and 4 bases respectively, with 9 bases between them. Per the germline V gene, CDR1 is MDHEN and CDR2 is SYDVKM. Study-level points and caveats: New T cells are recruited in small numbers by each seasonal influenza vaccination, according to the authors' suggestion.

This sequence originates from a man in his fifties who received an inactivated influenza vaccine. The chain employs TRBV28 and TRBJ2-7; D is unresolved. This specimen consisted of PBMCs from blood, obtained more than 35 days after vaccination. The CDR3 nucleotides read TGTGCCAGCAGTAGGAAGTTGTACGAGCAGTACTTC. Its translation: CASSRKLYEQYF.